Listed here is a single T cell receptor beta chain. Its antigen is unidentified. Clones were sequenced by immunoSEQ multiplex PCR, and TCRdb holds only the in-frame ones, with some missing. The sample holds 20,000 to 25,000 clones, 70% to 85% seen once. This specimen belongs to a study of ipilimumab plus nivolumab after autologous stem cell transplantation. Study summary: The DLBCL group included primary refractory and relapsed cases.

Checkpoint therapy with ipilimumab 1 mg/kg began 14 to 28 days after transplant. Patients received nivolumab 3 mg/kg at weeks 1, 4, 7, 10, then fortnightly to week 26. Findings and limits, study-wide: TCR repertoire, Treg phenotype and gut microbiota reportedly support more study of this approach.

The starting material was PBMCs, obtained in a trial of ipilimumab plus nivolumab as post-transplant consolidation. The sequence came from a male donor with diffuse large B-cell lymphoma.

The CDR3 sequence: CASSLVGEGELFF. The CDR3 nucleotides read TGTGCCAGCAGCTTGGTGGGGGAGGGGGAGCTGTTTTTT. This rearrangement joins TRBV5-4 to TRBJ2-2; D possibly matches TRBD1 or TRBD2 (5 bases each). V lost 0 bases to trimming and J lost 8 bases, with 8 bases between them. The CDR3 extends over 13 amino acids. Germline CDR1 SGHNT, CDR2 YYREEE (reference sequence).